This T cell receptor (beta chain) appears in the sequencing data of a study of blood T cell repertoires in COVID-19. For the study at large: Sites across the United States, Italy and Spain contributed samples from acute and convalescent COVID-19. The analysed material was cDNA or gDNA that came from T cells, B-cell-depleted T cells, or PBMCs.

Original data processing: The authors estimated nucleated cell counts from reference gene primer amplification. Only in-frame clones appear in the TCRdb table, and some are missing; sequencing was by immunoSEQ multiplex PCR. V, J and clone size are those of that table, while D and trimming were read from the DNA. The sample holds a few hundred thousand clones, approximately 88% seen once. Losses at the gene ends were 5 bases for V and 2 bases for J; bases not matched to a gene: 10. Germline values: CDR1 SGHNT, CDR2 YENEEA. The CDR3 runs to 16 residues. This TCR came from a woman aged 40-49 years who had recovered from COVID-19. The chain joins TRBV11-3 to TRBJ2-5, with 8 bases aligning to TRBD1. The sequencing input was peripheral blood. The DNA for the CDR3 is TGTGCCAGCAGCACCCGGGACAGGCAAGAACAAGAGACCCAGTACTTC. Its protein is CASSTRDRQEQETQYF.